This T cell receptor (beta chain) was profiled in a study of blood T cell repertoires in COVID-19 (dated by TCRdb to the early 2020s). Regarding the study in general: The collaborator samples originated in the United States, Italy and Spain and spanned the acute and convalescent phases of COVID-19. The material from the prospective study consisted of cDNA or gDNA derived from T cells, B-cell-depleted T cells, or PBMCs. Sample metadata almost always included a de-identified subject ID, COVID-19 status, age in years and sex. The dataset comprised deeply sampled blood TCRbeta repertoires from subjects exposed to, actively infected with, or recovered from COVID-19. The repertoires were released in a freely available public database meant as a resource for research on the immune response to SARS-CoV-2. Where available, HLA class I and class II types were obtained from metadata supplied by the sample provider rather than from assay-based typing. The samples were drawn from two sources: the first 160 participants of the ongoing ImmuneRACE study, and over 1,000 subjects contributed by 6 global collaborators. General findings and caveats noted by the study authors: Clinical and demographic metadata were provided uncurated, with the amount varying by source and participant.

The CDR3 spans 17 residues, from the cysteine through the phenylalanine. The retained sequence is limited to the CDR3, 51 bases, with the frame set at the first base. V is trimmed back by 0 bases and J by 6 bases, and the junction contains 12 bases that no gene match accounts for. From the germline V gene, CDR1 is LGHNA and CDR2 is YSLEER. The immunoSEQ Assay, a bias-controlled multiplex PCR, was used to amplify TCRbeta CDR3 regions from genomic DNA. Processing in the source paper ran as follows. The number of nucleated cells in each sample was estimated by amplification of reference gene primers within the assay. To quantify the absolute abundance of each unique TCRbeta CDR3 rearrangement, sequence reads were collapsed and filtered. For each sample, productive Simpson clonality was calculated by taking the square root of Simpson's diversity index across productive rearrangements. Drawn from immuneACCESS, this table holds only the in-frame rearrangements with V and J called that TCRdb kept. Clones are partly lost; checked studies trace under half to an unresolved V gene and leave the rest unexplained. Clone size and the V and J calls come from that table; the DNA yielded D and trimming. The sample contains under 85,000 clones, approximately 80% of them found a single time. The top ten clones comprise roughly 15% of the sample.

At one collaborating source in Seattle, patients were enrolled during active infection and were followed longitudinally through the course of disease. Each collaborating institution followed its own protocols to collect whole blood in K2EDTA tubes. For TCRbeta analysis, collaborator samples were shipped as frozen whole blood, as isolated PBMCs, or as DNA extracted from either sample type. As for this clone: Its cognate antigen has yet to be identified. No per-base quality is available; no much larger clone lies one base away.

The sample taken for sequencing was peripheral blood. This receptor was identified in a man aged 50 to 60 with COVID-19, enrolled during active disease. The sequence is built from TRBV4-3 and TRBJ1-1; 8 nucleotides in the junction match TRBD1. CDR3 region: CASSQDPDRVRVAEAFF. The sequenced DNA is TGCGCCAGCAGCCAAGACCCGGACAGGGTCAGGGTCGCTGAAGCTTTCTTT.